This record looks at one T cell receptor (beta chain) sequence and its context. Its cognate antigen is unknown. No DNA is shown, since the ends of the CDR3 on it are uncertain; the CDR3 is the one TCRdb lists. CDR1 SGHAT and CDR2 FQNNGV come from the germline V gene. The CDR3 is 17 residues long, counting both termini. This specimen comes from a study of Ad26.COV2.S vaccination and SARS-CoV-2 variants. Across the whole study: Ad26.COV2.S, an intramuscular injection, was given once or twice 56 days apart. The study, taken as a whole, reports: The study found higher spike-specific TCR breadth in vaccine than placebo recipients. The analyses of TCR breadth and depth may have understated the size of total T cell responses.

The table came from immunoSEQ multiplex PCR; TCRdb's copy has only in-frame clones and leaves some out. The sample consists of about 370,000 clones, about 88% of them appearing once. Regarding treatment: some 19 received Ad26.COV2.S at low or high dose, single or two shots; several received placebo; per-sample allocation not given. The samples were gathered on day 63 after the first injection of vaccine or placebo. This sample comprised peripheral blood, obtained in a trial of Ad26.COV2.S vaccine versus placebo. This TCR was sampled from a person between 18 and 60 years old who received the Ad26.COV2.S COVID-19 vaccine or a placebo. The chain is built from TRBV11-2 and TRBJ2-3; the table calls TRBD2, which could not be checked here. The CDR3 sequence: CASSLQYFGRRVDTQYF.